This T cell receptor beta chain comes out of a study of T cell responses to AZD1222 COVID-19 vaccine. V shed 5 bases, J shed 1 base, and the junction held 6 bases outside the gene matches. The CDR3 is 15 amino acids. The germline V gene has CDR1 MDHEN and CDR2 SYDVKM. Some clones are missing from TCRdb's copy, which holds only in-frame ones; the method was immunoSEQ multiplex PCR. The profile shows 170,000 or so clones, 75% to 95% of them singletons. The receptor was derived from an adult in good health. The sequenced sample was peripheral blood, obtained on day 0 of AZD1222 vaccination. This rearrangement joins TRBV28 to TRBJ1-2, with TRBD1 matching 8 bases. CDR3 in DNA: TGTGCCAGCAGTCTCAGGACAGGGCTTAACTATGGCTACACCTTC. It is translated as CASSLRTGLNYGYTF.